This T cell receptor beta chain was captured by sequencing in a study of blood T cell repertoires in COVID-19. Sequenced by immunoSEQ multiplex PCR; TCRdb stores in-frame clones only, minus some. Of under 250,000 clones in the sample, 65% to 85% were seen once. CDR3 size: 14 residues. J was trimmed by 5 bases and V by 6 bases; bases with no gene match: 6. Germline V gene sequence: CDR1 MNHEY, CDR2 SVGAGI. This receptor was identified in a man aged 40-49 years with acute or convalescent COVID-19. What was sequenced was peripheral blood. The genes are TRBV6-5 and TRBJ2-5; 10 bases line up with TRBD2. Here the CDR3 DNA reads TGTGCCAGCAGCCAGCGGGAGGGCCTGGAGACCCAGTACTTC. Translation: CASSQREGLETQYF.